This TCR beta chain is drawn from a study of shared clonotypes between healthy human individuals. For this clone: The antigen is undetermined.

This CDR3 is built from 18 residues. Germline CDR1 reads MDHEN; CDR2 reads SYDVKM. With 4 bases clipped from V and 0 bases from J, the junction kept 8 bases outside the gene matches. The study, taken as a whole, reports: Represented genetic and exposure-history diversity was restricted by having few donors.

In the original workflow: Owing to the provision of junction-only sequences devoid of quality scores by immunoSEQ, filtering differed. Measured with immunoSEQ multiplex PCR; TCRdb has only the in-frame clones, and not every one. The V and J calls and clone size come from that table; D and trimming were worked out from the DNA. In the table there are around 480,000 clones, 75% to 80% of which are singletons. Sequencing was done on a sample of PBMCs. The V call is TRBV28, the J call TRBJ1-6; the match to TRBD1 covers 8 bases. The sequence was obtained from a woman between 40 and 50 years old in good health. Some clones in this sample may be carry-over from other donors' samples. As DNA, the CDR3 is TGTGCCAGCAGTTCCCCACGGACAGGGATCTCCTATAATTCACCCCTCCACTTT. This sequence encodes CASSSPRTGISYNSPLHF.